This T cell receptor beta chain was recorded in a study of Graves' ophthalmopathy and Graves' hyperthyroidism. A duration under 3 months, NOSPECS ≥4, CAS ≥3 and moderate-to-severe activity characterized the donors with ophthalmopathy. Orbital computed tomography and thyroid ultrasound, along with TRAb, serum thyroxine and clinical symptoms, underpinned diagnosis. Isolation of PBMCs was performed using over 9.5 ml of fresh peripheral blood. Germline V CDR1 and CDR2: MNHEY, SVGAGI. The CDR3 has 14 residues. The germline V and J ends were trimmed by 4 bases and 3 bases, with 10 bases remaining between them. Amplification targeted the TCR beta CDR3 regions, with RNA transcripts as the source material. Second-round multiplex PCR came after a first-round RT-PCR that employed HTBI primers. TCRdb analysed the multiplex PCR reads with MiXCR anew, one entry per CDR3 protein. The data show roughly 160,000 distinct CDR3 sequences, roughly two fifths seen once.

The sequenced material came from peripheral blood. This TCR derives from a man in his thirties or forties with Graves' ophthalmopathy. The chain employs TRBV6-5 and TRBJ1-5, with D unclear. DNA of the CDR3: TGTGCCAGCAGTTTGATAGGGAACAATCAGCCCCAGCATTTT. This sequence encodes CASSLIGNNQPQHF.